This TCR beta chain was sequenced in a study of early T cells in non-severe SARS-CoV-2 infection (dated by TCRdb to about 2021). Turning to the overall study: Because TCR sequencing relied on bulk RNA taken from unsorted whole blood, pairing of alpha and beta chains was not possible. On the study overall, not on this receptor specifically: VDJdb matching was skewed toward anti-spike CD8 responses and likely underestimated virus-specific expansions by missing private and CD4 specificities.

The study was a case-control design nested within a healthcare worker cohort in London, UK, with weekly nasopharyngeal swab PCR tests and blood sampling. Healthcare workers were recruited between 23 and 31 March 2020, during the week of the UK lockdown, and were followed weekly for up to about 15 weeks. This clonotype was observed a few times. The antigen it recognizes is unknown. It has no much larger one-base neighbor in the sample; base qualities were not kept. The protocol used for the library was 5' RACE. Sequencer: NextSeq 500. To correct for sequencing error and PCR bias, the TCR library protocol tagged individual cDNA molecules with unique molecular identifiers. Both TCR alpha and beta chains were sequenced, and tight co-correlation was observed between alpha and beta sequence abundances in each sample. The study's own analysis went as follows. Decombinator V4 was used to annotate the V gene, J gene and CDR3 of the TCR sequences. TCRs were defined as expanded if a significant change between any two time points was detected under a Poisson model with p below 0.0001. TCR abundances were normalised to the total number of TCRs sequenced per sample and were expressed as counts per million. VDJdb, accessed 1 November 2021, was searched for CMV, EBV and SARS-CoV-2 annotated TCRs, excluding TCRs annotated for multiple antigens. The public reads were run again by TCRdb, first through fastp at Q25 and then through MiXCR, and only productive beta chains were kept. Each CDR3 protein gets just one entry, which takes the most common genes and DNA from the rows behind it. In this record, the V and J calls reflect TCRdb's handling and not the investigators' own analysis. The sample profile shows around 64,000 distinct CDR3 sequences; roughly an eighth of them were found once. The ten largest clones represent 1.3% to 1.5% of the sample.

This clonotype was sampled from an adult who was a healthcare worker with PCR-confirmed SARS-CoV-2 infection or an uninfected control (not recorded which). Sequenced material: whole blood, taken at baseline.

In nucleotide form, the sequence is TGTGCCAGCAGTCAGCTAGTCGAGCAGTTCTTC. It specifies CASSQLVEQFF. The chain is made from TRBV28 and TRBJ2-1; the D gene remains uncertain. According to the germline V gene, CDR1 reads MDHEN and CDR2 reads SYDVKM. The CDR3 measures 11 amino acids from cysteine to phenylalanine. Of the read, only the CDR3 DNA is kept; its 33 bases are in frame from base 1. Deletion took 5 bases off V and 10 bases off J, with a span of 9 bases between the germline ends.